Shown below are 10 T cell receptor beta chains from a single sample sequenced in a study of graft-versus-host responses after intestinal transplantation. These TCRs' antigens remain unknown. The protocol was immunoSEQ multiplex PCR, while the TCRdb copy is restricted to in-frame clones and leaves out a portion. The table lists over 65,000 clones, more than 85% of them singletons. The sample was unstimulated CD8+ T cells sorted from spleen or lymph node cells, taken before transplant. These receptors came from a human donor who was the organ donor for an intestinal transplant.

This chain links TRBV18 with TRBJ1-3; D not certain. V lost 3 bases to trimming and J lost 2 bases, with 8 bases between them. The CDR3 consists of 14 residues. Germline lookup yields CDR1 KGHSH and CDR2 LQKENI. The CDR3 sequence: CASSPGLAGNTIYF. As DNA, the CDR3 is TGTGCCAGCTCACCCGGGTTGGCTGGAAACACCATATATTTT.

V is TRBV13 and J is TRBJ1-4; TRBD1 matches at 8 bases. CDR1 is PRHDT, CDR2 FYEKMQ, per germline (reference sequence). The CDR3 spans 15 residues. Trimming removed 4 bases from V and 7 bases from J; junction bases left unmatched: 8. The CDR3 sequence: CASSSRTGRGEKLFF. The CDR3 coding sequence is TGTGCCAGCAGCTCCCGGACAGGGAGGGGTGAAAAACTGTTTTTT.

The V call is TRBV14, the J call TRBJ2-7; tentative D call: TRBD2 (6 bases). Looked up from germline, CDR1 is SGHDN and CDR2 is FVKESK. This CDR3 has 15 amino acids. Trimming shortened V by 4 bases and J by 3 bases, and 16 bases separated the two germline ends. The CDR3 bases are TGTGCCAGCAGCCGACCGGGACGGGGGATCTACGAGCAGTACTTC. Its translation: CASSRPGRGIYEQYF.

In this sample, this clone turned up a few times. A far more abundant clone sits one base away, making this likely a read error. The genes are TRBV6-5 and TRBJ1-2; maybe TRBD1 (5 bases). The length of the CDR3 is 11 residues. The germline gives CDR1 MNHEY, CDR2 SVGAGI. V was cut by 4 bases and J by 6 bases, with 6 bases left in between. The CDR3 region is CASSWGDGYTF. CDR3 coding DNA: TGTGCCAGCAGTTGGGGCGATGGCTACACCTTC.

This sequence joins TRBV4-1 and TRBJ2-1, with 7 bases lining up with TRBD2. The germline gives CDR1 MGHRA, CDR2 YSYEKL. V shed 5 bases and J 0 bases; nucleotides not matched to a gene: 7. The CDR3 contains 16 residues. Here the CDR3 reads CASSGPGGSSYNEQFF. CDR3 DNA sequence: TGCGCCAGCAGCGGCCCCGGGGGGTCCTCCTACAATGAGCAGTTCTTC.

The chain combines TRBV5-1 with TRBJ1-4; D ambiguous. The length of the CDR3 is 14 residues. Trimming took 2 bases from V and 5 from J, leaving 10 bases between them. Germline V gives CDR1 SGHRS, CDR2 YFSETQ. The CDR3 DNA sequence: TGCGCCAGCAGCTTCGAGGGCTACAATGAAAAACTGTTTTTT. Its protein is CASSFEGYNEKLFF.

This chain links TRBV11-2 with TRBJ2-7; TRBD1 aligns across 9 bases. Germline CDR1 SGHAT, CDR2 FQNNGV. V shed 3 bases and J 6 bases; nucleotides not matched to a gene: 9. This CDR3 contains 15 residues. The CDR3 region has the DNA TGTGCCAGCAGCTTCTTGGACAGGGGAGAGCTCGAGCAGTACTTC. It translates to CASSFLDRGELEQYF. The full variable domain, its missing parts supplied by reference TRBV11-2 and TRBJ2-7, is EAGVAQSPRYKIIEKRQSVAFWCNPISGHATLYWYQQILGQGPKLLIQFQNNGVVDDSQLPKDRFSAERLKGVDSTLKIQPAKLEDSAVYLCASSFLDRGELEQYFGPGTRLTVT.

This chain connects TRBV5-6 to TRBJ1-5, with a weak D call TRBD1 (5 bases). The length of the CDR3 is 15 residues. The V gene lost 0 bases and the J gene lost 3 bases, with 10 bases spanning the gap. Germline CDR1 reads SGHDT; CDR2 reads YYEEEE. Here the CDR3 reads CASSLEGLVNQPQHF. The CDR3 DNA follows: TGTGCCAGCAGCTTGGAGGGGTTGGTCAATCAGCCCCAGCATTTT. The full variable domain, rest sourced from reference TRBV5-6 and TRBJ1-5, is DAGVTQSPTHLIKTRGQQVTLRCSPKSGHDTVSWYQQALGQGPQFIFQYYEEEERQRGNFPDRFSGHQFPNYSSELNVNALLLGDSALYLCASSLEGLVNQPQHFGDGTRLSIL.

This clone was picked up one time. The CDR3 reads CASRGGDTQYF. CDR3 bases: TGTGCCAGCAGAGGGGGAGATACGCAGTATTTT. The chain carries TRBV6-1 and TRBJ2-3; perhaps TRBD1 as D (6 bases). This CDR3 has 11 amino acids. With 6 bases removed from V and 5 bases from J, the gap between germline ends came to 6 bases. CDR1 is MNHNS, CDR2 SASEGT, per germline.

This clone is termed medium-sized. CDR3 bases: TGTGCCAGCAGTGGACAGGGGCAAGACCACGAGCAGTACTTC. Protein product: CASSGQGQDHEQYF. The V and J genes are TRBV2 and TRBJ2-7, with 8 bases lining up with TRBD1. CDR3 length: 14 residues. The V segment lost 4 bases and the J segment 5 bases; nucleotides outside the gene matches: 7. The germline V gene encodes CDR1 SNHLY and CDR2 FYNNEI. Looking up the rest from reference TRBV2 and TRBJ2-7 gives the full variable domain: EPEVTQTPSHQVTQMGQEVILRCVPISNHLYFYWYRQILGQKVEFLVSFYNNEISEKSEIFDDQFSVERPDGSNFTLKIRSTKLEDSAMYFCASSGQGQDHEQYFGPGTRLTVT.